These 18 T cell receptor beta chains came from one sample sequenced in a study of blood T cell repertoires in COVID-19. Clones were sequenced by immunoSEQ multiplex PCR, and TCRdb holds only the in-frame ones, with some missing. The sample lists roughly 300,000 clones, roughly nine tenths occurring once. The material sequenced was peripheral blood. All receptors come from a woman between 25 and 40 years old with COVID-19, enrolled during active disease.

This clone was seen more than once but under ten times. The CDR3 spells CASILQDRSYEQYF. DNA of the CDR3: TGTGCCAGCATTCTACAGGACAGGAGCTACGAGCAGTACTTC. This rearrangement joins TRBV27 to TRBJ2-7, with 7 bases that match TRBD1. The CDR3 consists of 14 residues. V was clipped by 7 bases and J by 3 bases; unmatched bases: 9. CDR1 is MNHEY and CDR2 is SMNVEV in the germline V gene (reference sequence).

The chain joins TRBV12-3 or TRBV12-4 to TRBJ1-2, with D perhaps TRBD1 (5 bases). There are 13 residues in the CDR3. V was shortened by 7 bases and J by 4 bases, with 13 bases between the two germline ends. CDR3 loop: CASTRQGTYGYTF. As DNA, the CDR3 is TGTGCCAGCACGCGGCAGGGAACCTATGGCTACACCTTC.

This clone was seen only a few times. The chain is built from TRBV10-3 and TRBJ1-1; 7 bases are a match to TRBD1. The CDR3 spans 14 residues. Germline CDR1 ENHRY, CDR2 SYGVKD. V shed 7 bases, J shed 1 base, and the junction held 6 bases outside the gene matches. CDR3 region: CAITGTATNTEAFF. CDR3 DNA: TGTGCCATCACCGGGACAGCCACGAACACTGAAGCTTTCTTT.

Only one count was recorded for this clone. The V gene is TRBV6-2 or TRBV6-3, the J gene TRBJ2-7; 10 bases line up with TRBD2. J lost 2 bases, V lost 1 base, and 11 bases had no gene match. Germline V gene data show CDR1 as MNHEY and CDR2 as SVGEGT. This CDR3 is 18 amino acids long. As DNA, the CDR3 is TGTGCCAGCAGTTACTACGGTGGGGCTAGCGGGGGAACCTACGAGCAGTACTTC. Translation: CASSYYGGASGGTYEQYF.

For the CDR3, the DNA is TGTGCCAGCAGCCCAGGTGGACAGGCGACTTACGAGCAGTACTTC. Its protein product is CASSPGGQATYEQYF. The chain is built from TRBV3-1 (or the pseudogene TRBV3-2) and TRBJ2-7; 7 nucleotides match TRBD1. CDR1 and CDR2 (germline): LGHDT, YNNKEL (reference sequence). The length of the CDR3 is 15 residues. V gave up 4 bases and J gave up 4 bases; unmatched junction bases: 10.

The CDR3 region is CASSQNTPGIQTTKLFF. CDR3 in DNA: TGTGCCAGCAGCCAAAATACTCCGGGGATCCAGACCACAAAACTGTTTTTT. The chain links TRBV4-2 to TRBJ1-4; D is unclear. Germline CDR1 is LGHNA and CDR2 is YNFKEQ. Trimming stripped 2 bases from V and 10 bases from J, with 23 bases between. CDR3 size: 17 residues.

The J gene is TRBJ2-5, the V gene TRBV5-5; TRBD1 might be the D (6 bases). Germline values: CDR1 SGHKS, CDR2 YYEKEE (reference sequence). The length of the CDR3 is 16 residues. V was cut by 0 bases and J by 5 bases, with 17 bases left in between. The CDR3 is CASSLEVRGFYETQYF. CDR3 sequence (DNA): TGTGCCAGCAGCTTGGAAGTTAGGGGGTTCTATGAGACCCAGTACTTC. The full variable domain, rest sourced from reference TRBV5-5 and TRBJ2-5, is DAGVTQSPTHLIKTRGQQVTLRCSPISGHKSVSWYQQVLGQGPQFIFQYYEKEERGRGNFPDRFSARQFPNYSSELNVNALLLGDSALYLCASSLEVRGFYETQYFGPGTRLLVL.

V is TRBV20-1 and J is TRBJ1-6; 7 bases are a match to TRBD1. Germline V CDR1 and CDR2: DFQATT, SNEGSKA (reference sequence). This CDR3 spans 11 amino acids. V lost 5 bases to trimming and J lost 14 bases; unmatched junction nucleotides: 6. The CDR3 bases are TGCAGTGCTCCGGGACAGTTATCCCTCCACTTT. It codes for CSAPGQLSLHF.

The chain uses TRBV11-2 and TRBJ2-7; 7 nucleotides line up with TRBD1. The CDR3 has 15 residues. The V segment lost 1 base and the J segment 2 bases; nucleotides outside the gene matches: 5. Germline V lookup: CDR1 SGHAT, CDR2 FQNNGV. CDR3 amino acids: CASSLGGGFTYEQYF. The CDR3 nucleotides are TGTGCCAGCAGCTTAGGAGGGGGCTTTACCTACGAGCAGTACTTC.

This clone appeared many times. V gene TRBV6-5 combines with J gene TRBJ2-2, with unresolved D. V lost 0 bases and J lost 5, with 13 bases in between. The V gene's germline CDR1 is MNHEY and CDR2 SVGAGI. The CDR3 runs to 16 residues. CDR3 sequence (DNA): TGTGCCAGCAGTTACTCTTCGAGTCTACCGACCGGGGAGCTGTTTTTT. Translating it yields CASSYSSSLPTGELFF.

The CDR3 is CASSERYRQGEKLFF. The DNA of the CDR3 is TGTGCCAGCAGTGAACGATATCGACAGGGAGAAAAACTGTTTTTT. The chain carries TRBV25-1 and TRBJ1-4; 7 bases line up with TRBD1. Germline V gives CDR1 MGHDK, CDR2 SYGVNS. CDR3 length equals 15 residues. Trimming took 2 bases from V and 8 from J; bases not matched to a gene: 8.

This chain uses TRBV15 with TRBJ1-3; 7 bases are a match to TRBD1. Looked up from germline, CDR1 is LNHNV and CDR2 is YYDKDF (reference sequence). This CDR3 has 16 residues. Germline trimming cut 2 bases from V and 3 bases from J; bases unmatched to any gene: 7. CDR3 region: CATSRFTGAGGNTIYF. The CDR3, as DNA: TGTGCCACCAGCAGATTTACAGGGGCTGGTGGAAACACCATATATTTT.

V usage is TRBV6-5 and J usage is TRBJ1-5; possibly TRBD1 for D (6 bases). Trimming left V 9 bases short and J 1 base short, with 10 bases between. The CDR3 is made up of 13 amino acids. The germline V gene encodes CDR1 MNHEY and CDR2 SVGAGI. The CDR3 reads CASRQDSNQPQHF. CDR3 in DNA: TGTGCCAGTAGACAGGACAGCAATCAGCCCCAGCATTTT.

This clone was counted a single time. This sequence joins TRBV2 and TRBJ2-3, with a tentative D call TRBD2 (5 bases). Germline CDR1 reads SNHLY; CDR2 reads FYNNEI. Trimming took off 8 bases at V and 4 bases at J, with 22 bases between the two ends. The CDR3 runs 16 residues. This CDR3 is CASLLGGLAFSDTQYF. The DNA of the CDR3 is TGTGCCAGCCTGCTAGGCGGCCTAGCATTCTCAGATACGCAGTATTTT.

CDR3 nucleotides: TGCGCCAGCAGCCAAGATGAGGGAAGGGGGGGGTATAATTCACCCCTCCACTTT. This encodes CASSQDEGRGGYNSPLHF. The rearrangement joins TRBV4-1 to TRBJ1-6, with a possible D match to TRBD1 (6 bases). This CDR3 is built from 18 residues. V was cut by 0 bases and J by 4 bases, with 16 bases left in between. CDR1 MGHRA and CDR2 YSYEKL come from the germline V gene.

V usage is TRBV7-9 and J usage is TRBJ1-5, with 8 bases that match TRBD1. CDR3 size: 14 residues. Germline V gene lookup returns CDR1 SEHNR and CDR2 FQNEAQ (reference sequence). Germline trimming cut 3 bases from V and 6 bases from J; bases unmatched to any gene: 4. The CDR3 here is CASSFGTGLQPQHF. The DNA of the CDR3 is TGTGCCAGCAGCTTCGGGACAGGTCTTCAGCCCCAGCATTTT.

The chain uses TRBV7-2 and TRBJ1-2, with unresolved D. Germline V gives CDR1 SGHTA, CDR2 FQGNSA. Trimming shortened V by 1 base and J by 7 bases, and 13 bases separated the two germline ends. The CDR3 is made up of 14 amino acids. CDR3 in amino acids: CASSLVPDPGGYTF. As DNA, the CDR3 is TGTGCCAGCAGCTTAGTACCAGACCCGGGTGGCTACACCTTC.

The gene calls are TRBV4-1 and TRBJ2-3, with a tentative D call TRBD1 (5 bases). This CDR3 is 16 amino acids long. Between the trimmed V and J ends, which lost 1 base and 3 bases, there was a span of 14 bases. Germline V lookup: CDR1 MGHRA, CDR2 YSYEKL. The CDR3 nucleotides read TGCGCCAGCAGCCAAGGTTCTTCAGGGTATACAGATACGCAGTATTTT. Its protein is CASSQGSSGYTDTQYF.